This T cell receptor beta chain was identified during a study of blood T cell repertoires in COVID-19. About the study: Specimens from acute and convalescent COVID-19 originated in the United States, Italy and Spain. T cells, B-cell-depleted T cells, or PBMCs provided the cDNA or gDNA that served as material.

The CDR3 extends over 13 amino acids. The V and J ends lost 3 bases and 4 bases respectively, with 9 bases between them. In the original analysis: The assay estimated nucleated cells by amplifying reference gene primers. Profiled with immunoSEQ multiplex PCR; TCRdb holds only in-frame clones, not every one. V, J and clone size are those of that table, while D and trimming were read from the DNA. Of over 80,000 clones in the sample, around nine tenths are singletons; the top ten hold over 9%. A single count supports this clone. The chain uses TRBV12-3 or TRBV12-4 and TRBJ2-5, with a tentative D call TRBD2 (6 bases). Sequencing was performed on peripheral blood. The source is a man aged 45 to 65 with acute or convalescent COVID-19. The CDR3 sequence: CASSFRRGETQYF. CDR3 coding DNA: TGTGCCAGCAGTTTCCGGAGGGGAGAGACCCAGTACTTC.